This is a list of T cell receptor beta chains from one sample in a study of CD8+ T cells in alopecia areata. Sequencing used immunoSEQ multiplex PCR; TCRdb keeps in-frame clones, though not all of them. The sample has about 140,000 clones, roughly 80% seen once; the top ten hold 20% to 25%. This sample comprised CD8+ T cells sorted from blood, obtained at week 4, from a patient treated with tofacitinib. The receptors were sampled from a human donor with alopecia areata. Both conserved end residues are part of each CDR3. A D gene is named only where the DNA matches it firmly. Clone size is shown for a subset of rows, as once, few, many or a class of expanded clone.

v_call	j_call	d_call	clone_size	cdr3_aa	cdr3_nt
TRBV11-2	TRBJ2-7	TRBD1	-	CASSSGQGADEQYF	TGTGCCAGCAGCTCGGGACAGGGGGCGGACGAGCAGTACTTC
TRBV27	TRBJ2-5	TRBD1	-	CASSLGGLTGRTQYF	TGTGCCAGCAGTTTAGGGGGCCTGACAGGGAGGACCCAGTACTTC
TRBV14	TRBJ2-1	-	-	CASSQERGDEQFF	TGTGCCAGCAGCCAAGAGAGGGGAGATGAGCAGTTCTTC
TRBV5-1	TRBJ2-3	-	-	CASTTGFSSRTDTQYF	TGCGCCAGCACCACAGGTTTCAGCAGCCGCACAGATACGCAGTATTTT
TRBV6-5	TRBJ2-1	-	-	CASSISSYNEQFF	TGTGCCAGCAGTATAAGCTCCTACAATGAGCAGTTCTTC
TRBV5-4	TRBJ2-5	-	-	CASSLFSDKTQYF	TGTGCCAGCAGCTTGTTCAGTGACAAGACCCAGTACTTC
TRBV6-6	TRBJ2-1	-	-	CASSYSGGRFGEQFF	TGTGCCAGCAGTTACTCCGGGGGGCGCTTCGGTGAGCAGTTCTTC
TRBV4-3	TRBJ2-2	TRBD1	-	CASSQEGAPGQYTGELFF	TGCGCCAGCAGCCAAGAGGGGGCGCCGGGACAGTACACCGGGGAGCTGTTTTTT
TRBV5-6	TRBJ2-5	-	-	CASSSERRSRSGETQYF	TGTGCCAGCAGCTCGGAACGTCGATCAAGGTCGGGAGAGACCCAGTACTTC
TRBV29-1	TRBJ2-1	-	-	CSVEGSGSYNEQFF	TGCAGCGTTGAAGGTTCGGGCTCCTACAATGAGCAGTTCTTC
TRBV29-1	TRBJ2-5	TRBD1	-	CSVFRTGGGETQYF	TGCAGCGTCTTCAGGACAGGGGGGGGAGAGACCCAGTACTTC
TRBV28	TRBJ1-5	-	-	CASSFAGNNQPQHF	TGTGCCAGCAGTTTTGCAGGGAACAATCAGCCCCAGCATTTT
TRBV4-1	TRBJ1-1	-	-	CASSQVVGQQFRDRNTEAFF	TGCGCCAGCAGCCAAGTCGTAGGACAACAATTCCGGGATCGGAACACTGAAGCTTTCTTT
TRBV9	TRBJ2-7	-	-	CASSEGYEYSEQYF	TGTGCCAGCAGCGAGGGGTATGAGTATTCGGAGCAGTACTTC
TRBV29-1	TRBJ2-2	TRBD2	few	CRRREGPGELFF	TGCCGACGCAGGGAGGGACCCGGGGAGCTGTTTTTT
TRBV6-6	TRBJ2-1	-	-	CASSLQDNEQFF	TGTGCCAGCAGTCTACAGGATAATGAGCAGTTCTTC
TRBV7-9	TRBJ2-7	TRBD1	-	CASSVPGQGYEQYF	TGTGCCAGCAGCGTACCGGGACAGGGCTACGAGCAGTACTTC
TRBV7-2	TRBJ2-7	-	-	CASSPTVVNYEQYF	TGTGCCAGCAGCCCGACCGTAGTGAACTACGAGCAGTACTTC
TRBV2	TRBJ2-7	-	-	CATKRGTGLGNEQYF	TGTGCCACGAAAAGGGGGACGGGTCTGGGGAACGAGCAGTACTTC
TRBV13	TRBJ2-1	-	-	CASSPGRQKQFF	TGTGCCAGCAGCCCCGGCCGCCAGAAGCAGTTCTTC
TRBV6-6	TRBJ2-6	-	-	CASSYSGAGANVLTF	TGTGCCAGCAGTTACTCTGGGGCTGGGGCCAACGTCCTGACTTTC
TRBV19	TRBJ2-1	-	few	CASSMSNEQFF	TGTGCCAGTAGTATGTCCAATGAGCAGTTCTTC
TRBV7-9	TRBJ2-3	-	-	CASSSRAEFTDTQYF	TGTGCCAGCAGCTCCCGAGCGGAATTCACAGATACGCAGTATTTT
TRBV29-1	TRBJ2-7	TRBD1	-	CSVTGTGEDEQYF	TGCAGCGTGACCGGGACAGGGGAAGACGAGCAGTACTTC
TRBV9	TRBJ1-2	TRBD1	-	CASSVAGDRGPYTF	TGTGCCAGCAGCGTAGCGGGGGACAGGGGTCCCTACACCTTC
TRBV4-3	TRBJ2-1	-	-	CASSQELPAYNEQFF	TGCGCCAGCAGCCAAGAACTACCAGCGTACAATGAGCAGTTCTTC
TRBV29-1	TRBJ2-4	TRBD2	once	CSVREGPTSRRPKNIQYF	TGCAGCGTCCGCGAGGGGCCGACTAGCCGACGTCCTAAAAACATTCAGTACTTC
TRBV5-1	TRBJ2-3	-	once	CASSLRAGATDTQYF	TGCGCCAGCAGCTTGCGTGCGGGGGCCACAGATACGCAGTATTTT
TRBV27	TRBJ1-5	-	-	CASGVGQNSNQPQHF	TGTGCCAGCGGGGTCGGGCAGAATAGCAATCAGCCCCAGCATTTT
TRBV18	TRBJ2-3	-	-	CASSPGDTQYF	TGTGCCAGCTCACCCGGAGATACGCAGTATTTT
TRBV13	TRBJ1-1	TRBD1	-	CASSLGPRAGGGRRWNTEAFF	TGTGCCAGCAGCTTAGGCCCTCGGGCAGGGGGCGGACGAAGGTGGAACACTGAAGCTTTCTTT
TRBV4-1	TRBJ2-1	-	-	CASSQVQGPYNEQFF	TGCGCCAGCAGCCAAGTACAGGGTCCCTACAATGAGCAGTTCTTC
TRBV28	TRBJ2-5	TRBD1	-	CASSQTGTEETQYF	TGTGCCAGCAGTCAAACCGGGACAGAAGAGACCCAGTACTTC
TRBV21-1	TRBJ2-6	-	-	CASSTLAGTGANVLTF	TGTGCCAGCAGCACGCTCGCAGGGACTGGGGCCAACGTCCTGACTTTC
TRBV14	TRBJ2-2	-	-	CASSHTGDGTGELFF	TGTGCCAGCAGCCACACAGGCGATGGGACCGGGGAGCTGTTTTTT
TRBV10-3	TRBJ2-7	TRBD1	-	CAISSRDRVYEQYF	TGTGCCATCAGTAGCCGGGACAGGGTCTACGAGCAGTACTTC
TRBV7-6	TRBJ2-7	-	once	CASSLEQDYEQYF	TGTGCCAGCAGCTTAGAACAGGACTACGAGCAGTACTTC
TRBV29-1	TRBJ2-1	-	-	CSARRGGQYNEQFF	TGCAGCGCCCGGAGGGGGGGCCAATACAATGAGCAGTTCTTC
TRBV6-4	TRBJ2-3	TRBD2	-	CASRPSSGGPTDTQYF	TGTGCCAGCAGGCCTTCTAGCGGGGGCCCCACAGATACGCAGTATTTT
TRBV4-2	TRBJ2-5	-	-	CASSQGVGEETQYF	TGTGCCAGCAGCCAAGGCGTAGGGGAAGAGACCCAGTACTTC
TRBV11-2	TRBJ2-2	-	few	CASSLRRELFF	TGTGCCAGCAGCTTAAGAAGGGAGCTGTTTTTT
TRBV6-1	TRBJ2-1	-	-	CASSEVRLAWYEQFF	TGTGCCAGCAGTGAAGTGCGGTTAGCGTGGTATGAGCAGTTCTTC
TRBV27	TRBJ1-2	TRBD1	-	CASSLSWDSGYGYTF	TGTGCCAGCAGTTTGTCTTGGGACAGCGGATATGGCTACACCTTC
TRBV7-9	TRBJ2-5	TRBD2	-	CASSFPGLITEYQETQYF	TGTGCCAGCAGCTTCCCGGGACTAATAACGGAATATCAAGAGACCCAGTACTTC
TRBV7-6	TRBJ2-2	-	-	CASSTRDSGELFF	TGTGCCAGCAGCACTCGGGACTCCGGGGAGCTGTTTTTT